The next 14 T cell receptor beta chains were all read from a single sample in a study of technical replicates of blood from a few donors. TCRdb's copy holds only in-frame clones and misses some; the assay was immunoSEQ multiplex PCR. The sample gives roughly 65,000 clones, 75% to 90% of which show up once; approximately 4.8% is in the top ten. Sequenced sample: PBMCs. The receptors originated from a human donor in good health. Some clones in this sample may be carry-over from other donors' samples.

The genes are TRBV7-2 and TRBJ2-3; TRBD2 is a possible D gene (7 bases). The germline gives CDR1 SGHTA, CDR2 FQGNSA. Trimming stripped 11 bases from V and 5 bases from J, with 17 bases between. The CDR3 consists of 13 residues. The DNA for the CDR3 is TGTGCCGTTGGGGGGGGGCTCGGAGATACGCAGTATTTT. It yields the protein CAVGGGLGDTQYF.

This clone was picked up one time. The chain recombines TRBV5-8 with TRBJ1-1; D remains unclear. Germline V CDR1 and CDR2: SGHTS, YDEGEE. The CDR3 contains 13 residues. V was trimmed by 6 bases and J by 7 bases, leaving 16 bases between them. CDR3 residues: CASNQIGAYEAFF. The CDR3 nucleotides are TGTGCCAGCAACCAAATCGGAGCATATGAAGCTTTCTTT.

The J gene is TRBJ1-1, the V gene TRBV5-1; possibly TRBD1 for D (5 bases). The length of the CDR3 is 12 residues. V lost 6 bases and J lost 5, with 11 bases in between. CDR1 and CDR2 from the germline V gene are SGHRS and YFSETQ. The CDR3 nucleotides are TGCGCCAGCAAGGTTGGGGGGACTGAAGCTTTCTTT. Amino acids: CASKVGGTEAFF.

The CDR3 is CASSGGTSGGLRSETQYF. The CDR3 region has the DNA TGTGCCAGCAGTGGAGGGACTAGCGGGGGGCTCCGGTCGGAGACCCAGTACTTC. The V and J genes are TRBV6-1 and TRBJ2-5; 15 bases agree with TRBD2. Germline values: CDR1 MNHNS, CDR2 SASEGT. Trimming at V came to 4 bases and at J to 5 bases, leaving 11 bases not matched to a gene. This CDR3 is 18 amino acids long.

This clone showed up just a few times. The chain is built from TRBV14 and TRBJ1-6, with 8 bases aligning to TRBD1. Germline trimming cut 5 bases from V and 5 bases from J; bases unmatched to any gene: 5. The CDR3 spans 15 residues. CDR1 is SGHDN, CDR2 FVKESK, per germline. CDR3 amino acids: CASSSGTGNNSPLHF. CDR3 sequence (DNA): TGTGCCAGCAGCTCGGGGACAGGCAATAATTCACCCCTCCACTTT.

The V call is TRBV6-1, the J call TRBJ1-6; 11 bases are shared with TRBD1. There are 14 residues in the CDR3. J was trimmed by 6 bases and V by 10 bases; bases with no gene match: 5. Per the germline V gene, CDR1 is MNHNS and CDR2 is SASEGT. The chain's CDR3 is CATRDRGSNSPLHF. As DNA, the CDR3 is TGTGCCACCCGGGACAGGGGGAGTAATTCACCCCTCCACTTT.

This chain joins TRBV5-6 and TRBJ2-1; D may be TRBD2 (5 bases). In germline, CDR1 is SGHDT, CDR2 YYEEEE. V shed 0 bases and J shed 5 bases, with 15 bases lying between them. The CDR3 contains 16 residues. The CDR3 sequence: CASSLVVGVFNNEQFF. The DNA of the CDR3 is TGTGCCAGCAGCTTGGTCGTGGGAGTGTTCAACAATGAGCAGTTCTTC.

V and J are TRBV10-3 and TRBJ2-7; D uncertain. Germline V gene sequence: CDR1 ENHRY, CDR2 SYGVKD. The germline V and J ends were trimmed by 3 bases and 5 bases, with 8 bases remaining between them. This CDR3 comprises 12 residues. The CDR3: CAISDRGDEQYF. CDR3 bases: TGTGCCATCAGTGATAGAGGCGACGAGCAGTACTTC.

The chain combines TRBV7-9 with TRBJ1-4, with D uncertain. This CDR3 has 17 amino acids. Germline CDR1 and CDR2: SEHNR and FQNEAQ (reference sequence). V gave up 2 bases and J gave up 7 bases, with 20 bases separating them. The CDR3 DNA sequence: TGTGCCAGCAGCTTATTTTCGCGGGAGATAGAGGGTGAAAAACTGTTTTTT. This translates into CASSLFSREIEGEKLFF.

CDR3 coding DNA: TGTGCCAGCTCTCTGGCGGGGAGAGCCTACGAGCAGTACTTC. Translation: CASSLAGRAYEQYF. The rearrangement links TRBV18 to TRBJ2-7; D is perhaps TRBD2 (6 bases). Trimming stripped 6 bases from V and 2 bases from J, with 14 bases between. The CDR3 runs to 14 residues. Germline values: CDR1 KGHSH, CDR2 LQKENI.

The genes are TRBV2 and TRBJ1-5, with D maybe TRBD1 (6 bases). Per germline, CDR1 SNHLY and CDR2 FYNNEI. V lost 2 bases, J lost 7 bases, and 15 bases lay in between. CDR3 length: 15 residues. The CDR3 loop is CASSENRGGEQPQHF. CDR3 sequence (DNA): TGTGCCAGCAGTGAAAACAGAGGGGGAGAACAGCCCCAGCATTTT.

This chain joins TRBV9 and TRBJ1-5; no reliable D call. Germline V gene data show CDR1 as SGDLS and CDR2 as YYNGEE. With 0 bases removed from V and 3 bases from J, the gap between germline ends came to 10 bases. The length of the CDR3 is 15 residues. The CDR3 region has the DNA TGTGCCAGCAGCGTAGACAGTTCGGCCAATCAGCCCCAGCATTTT. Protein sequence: CASSVDSSANQPQHF.

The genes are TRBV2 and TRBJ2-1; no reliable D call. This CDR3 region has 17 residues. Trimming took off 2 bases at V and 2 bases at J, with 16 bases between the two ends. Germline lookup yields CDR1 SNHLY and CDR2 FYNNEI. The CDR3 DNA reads TGTGCCAGCAGTGAAAGTCGGCAGGCCGCAACCTACAATGAGCAGTTCTTC. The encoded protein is CASSESRQAATYNEQFF. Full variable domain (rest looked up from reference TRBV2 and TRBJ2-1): EPEVTQTPSHQVTQMGQEVILRCVPISNHLYFYWYRQILGQKVEFLVSFYNNEISEKSEIFDDQFSVERPDGSNFTLKIRSTKLEDSAMYFCASSESRQAATYNEQFFGPGTRLTVL.

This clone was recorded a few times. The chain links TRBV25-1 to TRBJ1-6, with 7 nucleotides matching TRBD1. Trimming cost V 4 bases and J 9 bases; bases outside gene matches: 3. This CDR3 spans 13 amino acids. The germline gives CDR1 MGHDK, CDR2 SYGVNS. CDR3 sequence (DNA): TGTGCCAGCAGTGTGCACAGGGGTTCACCCCTCCACTTT. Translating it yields CASSVHRGSPLHF.